This entry lists 30 T cell receptor beta chains sequenced from one sample in a study of cytomegalovirus exposure and HLA in healthy donors. The table came from immunoSEQ multiplex PCR; TCRdb's copy has only in-frame clones and leaves some out. This table holds approximately 230,000 clones, roughly 84% found once. The specimen was PBMCs. The receptors shown here come from a young man in good health and CMV-seropositive.

The V and J genes are TRBV19 and TRBJ2-1; D is uncertain. V was clipped by 4 bases and J by 7 bases, with 17 bases between them. Germline lookup yields CDR1 LNHDA and CDR2 SQIVND (reference sequence). The CDR3 spans 15 residues. The DNA for the CDR3 is TGTGCCAGTAGTAAGACTGCTCTAATTGAAAATGAGCAGTTCTTC. Amino acid sequence: CASSKTALIENEQFF.

The chain couples TRBV2 to TRBJ2-7; a weak D match, TRBD1 (6 bases). The CDR3 is 12 residues long. Germline assignment: CDR1 SNHLY and CDR2 FYNNEI. Trimming pared 5 bases from V and 6 bases from J, leaving 11 bases between. The CDR3 nucleotides read TGTGCCAGCAGTCGGGACATCGGCGAGCAGTACTTC. It codes for CASSRDIGEQYF.

This sequence joins TRBV2 and TRBJ2-3; possible D gene TRBD1, 5 bases. CDR3 length equals 14 residues. In germline, CDR1 is SNHLY, CDR2 FYNNEI. Trimming removed 4 bases from V and 2 bases from J, with 10 bases in between. CDR3 residues: CASSVQGVTDTQYF. As DNA, the CDR3 is TGTGCCAGCAGTGTGCAGGGTGTCACAGATACGCAGTATTTT.

This sequence joins TRBV7-8 and TRBJ1-5, with TRBD1 as a possible D gene (5 bases). The CDR3 covers 14 residues. Germline CDR1 SGHVS, CDR2 FQNEAQ. Deletions cut 1 base from V and 3 bases from J, with 7 bases between. DNA for the CDR3: TGTGCCAGCAGCTTAGGGGGGAACAATCAGCCCCAGCATTTT. Amino acids: CASSLGGNNQPQHF.

V is TRBV4-2 and J is TRBJ2-3; the match to TRBD2 covers 12 bases. This CDR3 has 16 residues. Trimming took 4 bases from V and 3 from J; bases not matched to a gene: 5. Germline assignment: CDR1 LGHNA and CDR2 YNFKEQ. CDR3 loop: CASSRRTSGMTDTQYF. For the CDR3, the DNA is TGTGCCAGCAGCCGTAGGACTAGCGGGATGACAGATACGCAGTATTTT.

The chain links TRBV5-4 to TRBJ2-5; 14 nucleotides line up with TRBD2. Per germline, CDR1 SGHNT and CDR2 YYREEE (reference sequence). V was pared by 4 bases and J by 5 bases, with 7 bases of the junction left unmatched. This CDR3 is built from 16 residues. CDR3 residues: CASSPGGLAGEETQYF. DNA of the CDR3: TGTGCCAGCAGCCCGGGGGGACTAGCGGGAGAGGAGACCCAGTACTTC.

The chain is built from TRBV6-5 and TRBJ1-1; weak D call: TRBD1 (6 bases). The CDR3 contains 15 residues. With 5 bases removed from V and 2 bases from J, the gap between germline ends came to 15 bases. Per germline, CDR1 MNHEY and CDR2 SVGAGI. CDR3 protein: CASSKGGPLNTEAFF. The CDR3 DNA reads as TGTGCCAGCAGTAAGGGGGGGCCACTAAACACTGAAGCTTTCTTT.

The rearrangement joins TRBV6-4 to TRBJ2-2; 11 positions agree with TRBD2. Germline trimming cut 3 bases from V and 2 bases from J; bases unmatched to any gene: 5. The CDR3 loop spans 17 amino acids. CDR1 MRHNA and CDR2 SNTAGT come from the germline V gene. The CDR3 DNA reads TGTGCCAGCAGTGAAGTGGGGACTAGCGGAAACACCGGGGAGCTGTTTTTT. This encodes CASSEVGTSGNTGELFF.

This clone was seen only a few times. The chain couples TRBV6-1 to TRBJ1-5, with D hard to call. The V gene lost 0 bases and the J gene lost 0 bases, with 9 bases spanning the gap. Per the germline V gene, CDR1 is MNHNS and CDR2 is SASEGT. This CDR3 is built from 16 residues. CDR3 region: CASSEAGIYSNQPQHF. CDR3 sequence (DNA): TGTGCCAGCAGTGAAGCCGGCATTTATAGCAATCAGCCCCAGCATTTT.

The V gene is TRBV6-1, the J gene TRBJ2-1; tentatively, D is TRBD2 (5 bases). CDR3 length: 16 amino acids. V lost 4 bases and J 5 bases, leaving 18 bases between the germline ends. Germline CDR1 reads MNHNS; CDR2 reads SASEGT. The CDR3 nucleotides are TGTGCCAGCAGTGTGTCTAGGCCGTTACTAGACAATGAGCAGTTCTTC. The encoded protein is CASSVSRPLLDNEQFF.

The chain joins TRBV9 to TRBJ1-1; D is unresolved. The CDR3 covers 15 residues. V lost 0 bases, J lost 1 base, and 10 bases lay in between. Per germline, CDR1 SGDLS and CDR2 YYNGEE. CDR3 coding DNA: TGTGCCAGCAGCGTAGGACCACTGGGGAACACTGAAGCTTTCTTT. It is translated as CASSVGPLGNTEAFF.

The sample holds one count of this clone. The chain joins TRBV25-1 to TRBJ2-2; a weak D match, TRBD2 (6 bases). Trimming left V 2 bases short and J 4 bases short, with 11 bases between. Germline V gene lookup returns CDR1 MGHDK and CDR2 SYGVNS. The CDR3 is 15 amino acids. The CDR3 nucleotides read TGTGCCAGCAGTGAAATTGGAGGGTTCACCGGGGAGCTGTTTTTT. This gives the protein CASSEIGGFTGELFF.

The chain joins TRBV10-1 to TRBJ1-2; D is unclear. The CDR3 covers 13 residues. The V end was cut by 5 bases, the J end by 4 bases, with 11 bases between. Looked up from germline, CDR1 is WNHNN and CDR2 is SYGVQD (reference sequence). The CDR3 DNA reads TGCGCCAGCAGTCCTCTGTTAGGCTATGGCTACACCTTC. Its protein is CASSPLLGYGYTF.

This clone was found once. The chain combines TRBV29-1 with TRBJ1-1; 12 bases fit TRBD1. Germline values: CDR1 SQVTM, CDR2 ANQGSEA. The ends lost 6 bases at V and 2 bases at J; junction bases unmatched: 7. The CDR3 has 15 residues. The DNA of the CDR3 is TGCAGCGTCTTACCGGGACAGGGGGCCAACACTGAAGCTTTCTTT. As protein: CSVLPGQGANTEAFF.

This clone showed up just once. J is TRBJ2-3 and V is TRBV2; TRBD2 is a possible D gene (5 bases). V shed 5 bases and J shed 0 bases, with 9 bases lying between them. This CDR3 comprises 14 residues. Looked up from germline, CDR1 is SNHLY and CDR2 is FYNNEI. CDR3 region: CASSLKRSTDTQYF. In DNA form, the CDR3 reads TGTGCCAGCAGTTTAAAGCGGAGCACAGATACGCAGTATTTT.

This chain connects TRBV5-6 to TRBJ2-7, with D possibly matching TRBD2 (5 bases). Germline CDR1 and CDR2: SGHDT and YYEEEE. The CDR3 sequence is 14 residues long. V dropped 0 bases and J dropped 1 base, with 8 bases sitting between them. The CDR3 sequence is CASSLVAGSYEQYF. Here the CDR3 DNA reads TGTGCCAGCAGCTTGGTGGCGGGTTCCTACGAGCAGTACTTC.

The rearrangement uses TRBV6-7 and TRBJ2-2; D tentatively reads TRBD1 or TRBD2 (5 bases each). TRBV6-7 counts as an open reading frame of uncertain function. The CDR3 spans 14 residues. V shed 2 bases and J shed 6 bases, with 10 bases lying between them. For the CDR3, the DNA is TGTGCCAGCAGTTACGAGAGGGACCCCGGGGAGCTGTTTTTT. This translates into CASSYERDPGELFF.

This sequence joins TRBV7-6 and TRBJ2-1; D is ambiguous. V was shortened by 0 bases and J by 2 bases, with 5 bases between the two germline ends. The CDR3 has 14 residues. CDR1 SGHVS and CDR2 FNYEAQ come from the germline V gene. CDR3 protein: CASSLAGAYNEQFF. CDR3 in DNA: TGTGCCAGCAGCTTAGCGGGCGCCTACAATGAGCAGTTCTTC. The complete variable domain, with remaining parts taken from reference TRBV7-6 and TRBJ2-1, reads GAGVSQSPRYKVTKRGQDVALRCDPISGHVSLYWYRQALGQGPEFLTYFNYEAQQDKSGLPNDRFSAERPEGSISTLTIQRTEQRDSAMYRCASSLAGAYNEQFFGPGTRLTVL.

The J gene is TRBJ2-2, the V gene TRBV6-1; no reliable D call. The length of the CDR3 is 13 residues. Trimming cost V 0 bases and J 8 bases, with 7 bases left between them. Per germline, CDR1 MNHNS and CDR2 SASEGT. The CDR3: CASSEASVGELFF. CDR3 coding DNA: TGTGCCAGCAGTGAAGCGTCGGTGGGGGAGCTGTTTTTT.

The chain carries TRBV12-5 and TRBJ2-1; no clear D. This CDR3 spans 11 amino acids. Per germline, CDR1 LGHNT and CDR2 FRNRAP. The V gene lost 6 bases and the J gene lost 12 bases, with 12 bases spanning the gap. CDR3: CASGMGWGQFF. As DNA, the CDR3 is TGTGCTAGTGGAATGGGCTGGGGGCAGTTCTTC.

This chain uses TRBV5-1 with TRBJ1-1, with a weak D call TRBD1 (5 bases). Per germline, CDR1 SGHRS and CDR2 YFSETQ. V lost 1 base to trimming and J lost 11 bases, with 15 bases between them. This CDR3 is built from 13 residues. The CDR3 sequence is CASSLSGPQEAFF. The CDR3 DNA reads as TGCGCCAGCAGCTTGTCGGGGCCCCAGGAGGCTTTCTTT. The full variable domain, with the rest looked up from reference TRBV5-1 and TRBJ1-1, is KAGVTQTPRYLIKTRGQQVTLSCSPISGHRSVSWYQQTPGQGLQFLFEYFSETQRNKGNFPGRFSGRQFSNSRSEMNVSTLELGDSALYLCASSLSGPQEAFFGQGTRLTVV.

The chain employs TRBV2 and TRBJ1-2; 10 bases map to TRBD1. Germline loops: CDR1 SNHLY, CDR2 FYNNEI. V lost 1 base and J lost 4; bases outside the gene matches: 0. The CDR3 runs to 14 residues. As DNA, the CDR3 is TGTGCCAGCAGTGAAGGGACAGGGGGCTATGGCTACACCTTC. It is translated as CASSEGTGGYGYTF. Filled out from reference TRBV2 and TRBJ1-2, the complete variable domain reads EPEVTQTPSHQVTQMGQEVILRCVPISNHLYFYWYRQILGQKVEFLVSFYNNEISEKSEIFDDQFSVERPDGSNFTLKIRSTKLEDSAMYFCASSEGTGGYGYTFGSGTRLTVV.

The CDR3 nucleotides read TGTGCCAGCAGTTCGGGGGGGGGACAGCACCACGAGCAGTACTTC. Its translation: CASSSGGGQHHEQYF. The chain recombines TRBV28 with TRBJ2-7; D might be TRBD2 (8 bases). Trimming left V 4 bases short and J 5 bases short, with 18 bases between. Germline V gene lookup returns CDR1 MDHEN and CDR2 SYDVKM. The CDR3 loop spans 15 amino acids.

V usage is TRBV19 and J usage is TRBJ1-5; D not resolved. CDR3 size: 12 residues. V lost 3 bases, J lost 7 bases, and 7 bases lay in between. CDR1 LNHDA and CDR2 SQIVND come from the germline V gene (reference sequence). CDR3 protein: CASSISAQPQHF. As DNA, the CDR3 is TGTGCCAGTAGTATTTCGGCGCAGCCCCAGCATTTT. Variable domain in full (rest from reference TRBV19 and TRBJ1-5): DGGITQSPKYLFRKEGQNVTLSCEQNLNHDAMYWYRQDPGQGLRLIYYSQIVNDFQKGDIAEGYSVSREKKESFPLTVTSAQKNPTAFYLCASSISAQPQHFGDGTRLSIL.

This chain links TRBV4-2 with TRBJ2-5; tentative D call: TRBD2 (6 bases). The CDR3 runs 15 residues. Per germline, CDR1 LGHNA and CDR2 YNFKEQ. V was cut by 4 bases and J by 0 bases, with 12 bases left in between. The CDR3 region has the DNA TGTGCCAGCAGCCCGGGGGTAGTGTACCAAGAGACCCAGTACTTC. Translation gives CASSPGVVYQETQYF.

The chain couples TRBV25-1 to TRBJ1-1; unclear D gene. CDR3 length: 16 amino acids. V lost 1 base to trimming and J lost 7 bases, with 19 bases between them. In germline, CDR1 is MGHDK, CDR2 SYGVNS. This CDR3 reads CASSESVPLRSGEAFF. As DNA, the CDR3 is TGTGCCAGCAGTGAATCCGTACCACTTCGCTCTGGTGAAGCTTTCTTT.

The rearrangement links TRBV29-1 to TRBJ2-7; 8 nucleotides line up with TRBD2. V lost 4 bases to trimming and J lost 5 bases; unmatched junction nucleotides: 7. Germline V gene sequence: CDR1 SQVTM, CDR2 ANQGSEA. The CDR3 is made up of 13 amino acids. The DNA of the CDR3 is TGCAGCGTTGGAAAGCGGGAGCCCCACGAGCAGTACTTC. Its protein product is CSVGKREPHEQYF.

The chain joins TRBV25-1 to TRBJ2-1; 9 positions agree with TRBD1. Trimming at V came to 3 bases and at J to 3 bases, leaving 6 bases not matched to a gene. The CDR3 runs 16 residues. The V gene's germline CDR1 is MGHDK and CDR2 SYGVNS. CDR3 nucleotides: TGTGCCAGCAGTGACGCGGACAGGGGAGGCTACAATGAGCAGTTCTTC. This gives the protein CASSDADRGGYNEQFF.

The V gene is TRBV11-1, the J gene TRBJ1-1, with D uncertain. The ends were cut back, 1 base at V and 0 bases at J, with 12 bases in the middle. The germline CDR1 and CDR2 sequences are SGHAT and FQDESV (reference sequence). The CDR3 is made up of 16 amino acids. CDR3 loop: CASSLGWRRVNTEAFF. The CDR3 bases are TGTGCCAGCAGCTTAGGCTGGAGGAGGGTGAACACTGAAGCTTTCTTT.

The chain employs TRBV11-3 and TRBJ2-7, with TRBD1 matching 9 bases. Germline trimming cut 5 bases from V and 2 bases from J; bases unmatched to any gene: 10. The V gene's germline CDR1 is SGHNT and CDR2 YENEEA. CDR3 length equals 16 residues. CDR3 loop: CASSRTPGQGAYEQYF. CDR3 DNA sequence: TGTGCCAGCAGCCGCACCCCGGGACAGGGAGCCTACGAGCAGTACTTC.